The entry below describes one TCR beta chain. The antigen remains undetermined. The data originate from a study of cytomegalovirus exposure and HLA in healthy donors. Study conclusions and caveats: Three CMV-associated chains were confirmed in vitro to be specific for CMV antigens.

The PCR had 60 Vbeta and 13 Jbeta primers. Assay used: immunoSEQ multiplex PCR; TCRdb lists only in-frame clones, some missing. The table lists roughly 140,000 clones, roughly 80% of them singletons, with roughly 3.5% in the top ten. CDR1 and CDR2 (germline): MNHEY, SMNVEV (reference sequence). Trimming at V came to 6 bases and at J to 0 bases, leaving 1 base not matched to a gene. The CDR3 is 13 amino acids. Sequenced sample: PBMCs. The chain employs TRBV27 and TRBJ1-1; 7 nucleotides agree with TRBD1. This clonotype was obtained from a male donor in good health and CMV-seronegative. The CDR3 sequence is CASRGQLNTEAFF. CDR3 in DNA: TGTGCCAGCAGGGGACAGTTGAACACTGAAGCTTTCTTT.